The 17 T cell receptor beta chains in this list originate from one sample, sequenced in a study of shared clonotypes between healthy human individuals. The method was immunoSEQ multiplex PCR; TCRdb's version includes in-frame clones alone and lacks a portion of them. The sample includes approximately 980,000 clones, approximately 80% of them seen just once. The sequencing sample was made of memory CD4+ T cells sorted from blood. This sample's subset: CD45RA-negative fraction. These receptors were taken from a man aged 18 to 29 in good health.

This chain connects TRBV15 to TRBJ2-3; tentatively, D is TRBD1 (6 bases). This CDR3 spans 17 amino acids. Looked up from germline, CDR1 is LNHNV and CDR2 is YYDKDF (reference sequence). Deletions cut 0 bases from V and 2 bases from J, with 15 bases between. DNA for the CDR3: TGTGCCACCAGCAGAGACCAGACAGGAGCTCTCACAGATACGCAGTATTTT. As protein: CATSRDQTGALTDTQYF. The whole variable domain, remainder taken from reference TRBV15 and TRBJ2-3, is DAMVIQNPRYQVTQFGKPVTLSCSQTLNHNVMYWYQQKSSQAPKLLFHYYDKDFNNEADTPDNFQSRRPNTSFCFLDIRSPGLGDTAMYLCATSRDQTGALTDTQYFGPGTRLTVL.

J is TRBJ2-7 and V is TRBV5-4; 9 positions agree with TRBD1. The CDR3 totals 15 residues. V was clipped by 2 bases and J by 4 bases; unmatched bases: 7. The V gene's germline CDR1 is SGHNT and CDR2 YYREEE (reference sequence). The CDR3 DNA reads as TGTGCCAGCAGCTTTACAGGGGGCTCTAGGTACGAGCAGTACTTC. This sequence encodes CASSFTGGSRYEQYF.

This clone was observed a single time. The CDR3 reads CASSQVDWVGNTGELFF. The CDR3 nucleotides read TGCGCCAGCAGCCAAGTAGACTGGGTGGGGAACACCGGGGAGCTGTTTTTT. The chain has TRBV4-1 and TRBJ2-2; unclear D gene. The germline CDR1 and CDR2 sequences are MGHRA and YSYEKL. V was clipped by 1 base and J by 1 base, with 13 bases between them. CDR3 size: 17 residues.

This rearrangement joins TRBV18 to TRBJ2-3; 7 positions match TRBD2. V lost 3 bases to trimming and J lost 2 bases; unmatched junction nucleotides: 8. This CDR3 is 16 amino acids long. Germline lookup yields CDR1 KGHSH and CDR2 LQKENI. CDR3 nucleotides: TGTGCCAGCTCACCCCCGGGGGGACGACCCACAGATACGCAGTATTTT. Translation: CASSPPGGRPTDTQYF.

The chain employs TRBV21-1 and TRBJ1-1. TRBV21-1 is termed a pseudogene. The CDR3 is 14 residues long. Here the CDR3 DNA reads TGTGCCAGCACCACCCGGGCAGCTAACACTGAAGCTTTCTTT. Translated: CASTTRAANTEAFF.

As regards this clone: The same CDR3 arises from other DNA sequences in this sample as well. The chain is built from TRBV7-2 and TRBJ1-5; D is unresolved. The CDR3 has 13 residues. The V gene lost 1 base and the J gene lost 4 bases, with 5 bases spanning the gap. CDR1 SGHTA and CDR2 FQGNSA come from the germline V gene. The CDR3 region has the DNA TGTGCCAGCAGCTTAGACAGAAATCAGCCCCAGCATTTT. Its protein product is CASSLDRNQPQHF.

The chain employs TRBV6-1 and TRBJ2-4; D uncertain. The germline V gene encodes CDR1 MNHNS and CDR2 SASEGT. The CDR3 sequence is 18 residues long. Trimming shortened V by 1 base and J by 0 bases, and 16 bases separated the two germline ends. The CDR3 region has the DNA TGTGCCAGCAGTGAAGTATTCCCCCCCTCTCTAGCCAAAAACATTCAGTACTTC. Protein: CASSEVFPPSLAKNIQYF.

This chain uses TRBV25-1 with TRBJ2-7; 11 positions match TRBD1. The CDR3 covers 15 residues. V shed 6 bases, J shed 6 bases, and the junction held 10 bases outside the gene matches. CDR1 is MGHDK, CDR2 SYGVNS, per germline. CDR3 sequence reads: CASSEVGTGGLEQYF. CDR3 nucleotide sequence: TGTGCCAGCAGCGAGGTCGGGACAGGGGGGCTCGAGCAGTACTTC.

The rearrangement uses TRBV5-4 and TRBJ2-5; 8 bases are a match to TRBD1. Trimming cost V 2 bases and J 3 bases; bases outside gene matches: 9. This CDR3 region has 16 residues. The germline gives CDR1 SGHNT, CDR2 YYREEE (reference sequence). The CDR3 reads CASSLLGQGQEETQYF. CDR3 nucleotide sequence: TGTGCCAGCAGCTTACTTGGACAGGGACAGGAAGAGACCCAGTACTTC.

The gene calls are TRBV19 and TRBJ1-6, with TRBD1 matching 7 bases. After removal of 4 bases from V and 7 bases from J, the junction contained 10 bases not matched to a gene. The CDR3 length is 16 residues. Germline V CDR1 and CDR2: LNHDA, SQIVND (reference sequence). The CDR3 sequence: CASSTMTGLRNSPLHF. CDR3 DNA sequence: TGTGCCAGTAGTACTATGACAGGGCTGAGAAATTCACCCCTCCACTTT.

The V gene is TRBV4-2, the J gene TRBJ2-7; TRBD1 matches 7 bases. The V gene's germline CDR1 is LGHNA and CDR2 YNFKEQ. After removal of 1 base from V and 1 base from J, the junction contained 7 bases not matched to a gene. The CDR3 has 16 residues. The CDR3 DNA reads as TGTGCCAGCAGCCAAGCCTACGGACAGGCTTCCTACGAGCAGTACTTC. This codes for CASSQAYGQASYEQYF.

This clone was counted a few times. The chain links TRBV4-1 to TRBJ1-2; D is uncertain. This CDR3 region has 15 residues. Trimming cost V 0 bases and J 1 base, with 9 bases left between them. Germline values: CDR1 MGHRA, CDR2 YSYEKL. CDR3 protein: CASSQDGYINYGYTF. The CDR3 DNA is TGCGCCAGCAGCCAAGATGGGTATATTAACTATGGCTACACCTTC.

This clone was seen only once. The genes are TRBV27 and TRBJ1-2, with D hard to call. The CDR3 runs 14 residues. CDR1 and CDR2 from the germline V gene are MNHEY and SMNVEV (reference sequence). Trimming left V 6 bases short and J 8 bases short, with 19 bases between. CDR3 in amino acids: CASRPGASADGYTF. The CDR3 coding sequence is TGTGCCAGCAGACCGGGAGCCTCGGCGGACGGCTACACCTTC.

The gene calls are TRBV2 and TRBJ2-2, with TRBD1 matching over 8 bases. The CDR3 is 13 amino acids. V shed 8 bases and J 5 bases; nucleotides not matched to a gene: 4. CDR1 is SNHLY and CDR2 is FYNNEI in the germline V gene. The CDR3 nucleotides read TGTGCCAGCCGGGACAGGCAAACCGGGGAGCTGTTTTTT. This translates into CASRDRQTGELFF.

This clone was seen a single time. The chain joins TRBV6-6 to TRBJ1-1, with D unclear. The CDR3 is 13 amino acids. Germline V lookup: CDR1 MNHNY, CDR2 SVGAGI (reference sequence). The V end was cut by 6 bases, the J end by 2 bases, with 10 bases between. CDR3 amino acids: CASRRRVNTEAFF. As DNA, the CDR3 is TGTGCCAGCAGACGCCGGGTTAACACTGAAGCTTTCTTT.

Details on this clone: Different DNA sequences within this sample yield the same CDR3. This chain joins TRBV10-1 and TRBJ1-3; D not resolved. This CDR3 has 14 amino acids. The germline V gene encodes CDR1 WNHNN and CDR2 SYGVQD (reference sequence). V was trimmed by 2 bases and J by 4 bases, leaving 9 bases between them. The CDR3 loop reads CASSEEGSGNTIYF. The CDR3 nucleotides are TGCGCCAGCAGTGAGGAGGGATCCGGAAACACCATATATTTT.

To note about this clone: Being one base from a much bigger clone, this may be a read error. This sample also contains other DNA sequences that code for the same CDR3. The chain links TRBV5-1 to TRBJ1-6; the match to TRBD1 covers 7 bases. CDR1 SGHRS and CDR2 YFSETQ come from the germline V gene. V shed 0 bases and J 6 bases; nucleotides not matched to a gene: 0. This CDR3 has 14 amino acids. CDR3 bases: TGCGCCAGCAGCTTGGACAGGGGTAATTCACCCCTCCACTTT. Translation: CASSLDRGNSPLHF. The full variable domain, its missing parts supplied by reference TRBV5-1 and TRBJ1-6, is KAGVTQTPRYLIKTRGQQVTLSCSPISGHRSVSWYQQTPGQGLQFLFEYFSETQRNKGNFPGRFSGRQFSNSRSEMNVSTLELGDSALYLCASSLDRGNSPLHFGNGTRLTVT.